The sequence of this T cell receptor (beta chain) was determined in a study of blood T cell repertoires in COVID-19. Study in general: Acute-phase and convalescent COVID-19 samples originated in the United States, Italy and Spain. PBMCs, B-cell-depleted T cells, or T cells provided the cDNA or gDNA that made up the material.

The CDR3 runs 11 residues. Germline values: CDR1 DFQATT, CDR2 SNEGSKA (reference sequence). Clones were read by immunoSEQ multiplex PCR, and TCRdb kept only the in-frame ones, dropping some. The table has 25,000 to 30,000 clones, around 85% seen once. Comment on this clone: One end of the junction varies from germline; a read error may be responsible.

The TCR sequence derives from a human donor in a cohort sampled during active COVID-19. Source material: peripheral blood. The chain links TRBV20-1 to TRBJ2-7; D gene uncertain. The CDR3 DNA reads as TGCAGTGCTAGCCCCGGGTACGGGCAGTACTTC. Amino acids: CSASPGYGQYF.